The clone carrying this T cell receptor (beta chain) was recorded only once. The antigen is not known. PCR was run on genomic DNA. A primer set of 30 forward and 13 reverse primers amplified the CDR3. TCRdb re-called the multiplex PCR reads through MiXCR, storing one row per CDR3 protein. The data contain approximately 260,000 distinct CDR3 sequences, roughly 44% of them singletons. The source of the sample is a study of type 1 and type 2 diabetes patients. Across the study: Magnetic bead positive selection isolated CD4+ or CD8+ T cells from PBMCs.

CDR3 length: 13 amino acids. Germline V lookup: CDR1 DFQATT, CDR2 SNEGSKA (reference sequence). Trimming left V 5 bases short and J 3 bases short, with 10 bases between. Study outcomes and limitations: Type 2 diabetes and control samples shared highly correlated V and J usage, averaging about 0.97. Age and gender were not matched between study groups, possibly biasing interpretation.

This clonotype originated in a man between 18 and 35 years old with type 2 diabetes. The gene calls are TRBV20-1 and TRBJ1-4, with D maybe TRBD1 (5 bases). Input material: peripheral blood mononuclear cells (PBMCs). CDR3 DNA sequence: TGCAGTGCTTTTGGGGGATCTAATGAAAAACTGTTTTTT. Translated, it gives CSAFGGSNEKLFF.